Included here is one T cell receptor (beta chain) sequence, with context. CDR1 SGHRS and CDR2 YFSETQ come from the germline V gene. Trimming pared 0 bases from V and 5 bases from J, leaving 23 bases between. The CDR3 length is 19 residues. The entry originates in a study of shared clonotypes between healthy human individuals. Assay runs were performed at deep level. Generated by immunoSEQ multiplex PCR, the TCRdb table keeps only in-frame clones and is missing some. The profile covers millions of clones, with more than 80% appearing a single time and over 0.12% taken by the ten largest. The sample comprised naive CD4+ T cells sorted from blood. The subset was: CD45RA+ positively selected. The receptor's source is a man in his late teens or twenties in good health. The rearrangement uses TRBV5-1 and TRBJ2-2, with D possibly TRBD1 on 5 matching bases. The CDR3 reads CASSLEVRQGRFSTGELFF. In nucleotides, the CDR3 is TGCGCCAGCAGCTTGGAAGTCCGGCAGGGTCGTTTCAGTACCGGGGAGCTGTTTTTT.